This is a list of T cell receptor beta chains from one sample in a study of blood T cell repertoires in COVID-19. TCRdb's table, derived via immunoSEQ multiplex PCR, lists solely in-frame clones and lacks some. This sample has 150,000 to 200,000 clones, with approximately 84% found just once. Material for sequencing was PBMCs or T cells enriched from blood (not recorded which). These receptors were obtained from a man over 45 who had recovered from COVID-19. Both conserved end residues are part of each CDR3. D genes are given only for firm matches. Some rows mark clone size as missing; the rest say once, few, many or name a class of expanded clone.

>TRBJ1-5|TRBD1|-|TRBV19
CASSMGTGAQDGNQPQHF
TGTGCCAGTAGTATGGGGACAGGAGCTCAGGATGGCAATCAGCCCCAGCATTTT
>TRBJ2-7|-|-|TRBV5-1
CASSPEGYEQYF
TGCGCCAGCAGCCCTGAGGGCTACGAGCAGTACTTC
>TRBJ2-1|-|-|TRBV9
CASSVANEQFF
TGTGCCAGCAGCGTCGCGAATGAGCAGTTCTTC
>TRBJ1-2|-|-|TRBV12-3/TRBV12-4
CASSLVQGGYTF
TGTGCCAGCAGTTTAGTACAGGGTGGCTACACCTTC
>TRBJ1-5|TRBD1|once|TRBV28
CASSFRGVGPQHF
TGTGCCAGCAGTTTCAGGGGGGTAGGACCCCAGCATTTT
>TRBJ2-3|TRBD2|-|TRBV12-3/TRBV12-4
CASTPGGADTQYF
TGTGCCAGCACCCCGGGGGGGGCAGATACGCAGTATTTT
>TRBJ1-2|TRBD1|-|TRBV19
CASSIRDRVNGYTF
TGTGCCAGTAGTATCCGGGACAGAGTAAATGGCTACACCTTC
>TRBJ1-1|-|few|TRBV5-5
CASSLITIEEAFF
TGTGCCAGCAGCTTGATCACCATCGAGGAGGCTTTCTTT
>TRBJ2-5|-|-|TRBV29-1
CSVGAGDKRPRYF
TGCAGCGTTGGGGCAGGGGACAAGAGACCCAGGTACTTC
>TRBJ2-2|-|-|TRBV19
CASSIGTLNTGELFF
TGTGCCAGTAGTATAGGTACTCTGAACACCGGGGAGCTGTTTTTT
>TRBJ1-5|-|-|TRBV6-5
CASSYSPQGNNQPQHF
TGTGCCAGCAGTTACTCACCACAGGGAAACAATCAGCCCCAGCATTTT
>TRBJ1-6|-|-|TRBV7-9
CASSQQRSPLHF
TGTGCCAGCAGCCAGCAGAGGTCACCCCTCCACTTT
>TRBJ1-4|-|-|TRBV7-8
CASSRGAWGQANEKLFF
TGTGCCAGCAGCCGAGGGGCTTGGGGGCAGGCTAATGAAAAACTGTTTTTT
>TRBJ1-1|-|-|TRBV6-5
CASSFDTNTEAFF
TGTGCCAGCAGCTTCGACACGAACACTGAAGCTTTCTTT
>TRBJ1-1|-|-|TRBV4-2
CASSQAPTRDTEAFF
TGTGCCAGCAGCCAAGCCCCGACAAGAGACACTGAAGCTTTCTTT
>TRBJ1-6|-|few|TRBV18
CASSPIPSSYNSPLHF
TGTGCCAGCTCACCAATACCGAGCTCCTATAATTCACCCCTCCACTTT
>TRBJ2-2|TRBD1|few|TRBV7-9
CASSRQGAVSPGELFF
TGTGCCAGCAGCCGACAGGGGGCGGTCAGCCCCGGGGAGCTGTTTTTT
>TRBJ2-3|TRBD2|-|TRBV5-1
CASKRGDTQYF
TGCGCCAGCAAGCGGGGAGATACGCAGTATTTT
>TRBJ2-5|TRBD1|-|TRBV2
CASSLRGRGETQYF
TGTGCCAGCAGTCTCAGGGGGCGCGGAGAGACCCAGTACTTC
>TRBJ1-6|-|-|TRBV6-1
CASSEREQVTPLHF
TGTGCCAGCAGTGAAAGGGAGCAGGTGACACCCCTCCACTTT
>TRBJ2-1|TRBD2|-|TRBV27
CASSPRLAGAPFF
TGTGCCAGCAGTCCGCGACTAGCGGGGGCCCCTTTCTTC
>TRBJ1-2|-|-|TRBV3-1/TRBV3-2
CASSQDRDIYGYTF
TGTGCCAGCAGCCAAGATAGGGACATCTATGGCTACACCTTC
>TRBJ1-2|-|many|TRBV11-2
CASSPTPEENYGYTF
TGTGCCAGCAGCCCAACGCCCGAGGAGAACTATGGCTACACCTTC
>TRBJ2-4|TRBD2|-|TRBV5-1
CASSLGLAVAKNIQYF
TGCGCCAGCAGCTTGGGACTAGCTGTAGCCAAAAACATTCAGTACTTC
>TRBJ2-3|-|few|TRBV29-1
CSVERQGTDTQYF
TGCAGCGTTGAAAGGCAGGGCACAGATACGCAGTATTTT
>TRBJ2-1|-|-|TRBV7-6
CASSFLRYEQFF
TGTGCCAGCAGCTTCCTTCGGTATGAGCAGTTCTTC
>TRBJ2-2|-|-|TRBV2
CASSVVGRELFF
TGTGCCAGCAGTGTAGTGGGGCGGGAGCTGTTTTTT
>TRBJ2-2|TRBD1|-|TRBV11-3
CASSSDRDTGELFF
TGTGCCAGCAGCTCGGACAGGGACACCGGGGAGCTGTTTTTT
>TRBJ2-3|TRBD2|-|TRBV3-1/TRBV3-2
CASSPSGPRTDTQYF
TGTGCCAGCAGCCCTAGCGGTCCCCGCACAGATACGCAGTATTTT
>TRBJ2-4|TRBD1|once|TRBV30
CAWSVDRQGGNIQYF
TGTGCCTGGAGTGTGGATCGACAGGGCGGGAACATTCAGTACTTC
>TRBJ1-5|-|-|TRBV30
CAWSVSHNQPQHF
TGTGCCTGGAGTGTATCCCACAATCAGCCCCAGCATTTT
>TRBJ2-1|-|few|TRBV5-1
CASSLDVGSSYNEQFF
TGCGCCAGCAGCTTGGATGTGGGGAGCTCCTACAATGAGCAGTTCTTC
>TRBJ1-1|-|-|TRBV5-4
CASSSDKAGGNTEAFF
TGTGCCAGCAGCTCGGACAAAGCGGGGGGGAACACTGAAGCTTTCTTT
>TRBJ1-2|-|-|TRBV2
CASSRDSYGYTF
TGTGCCAGCAGCAGGGATTCCTATGGCTACACCTTC
>TRBJ1-1|-|-|TRBV30
CAWSQGMGTEAFF
TGTGCCTGGAGTCAGGGGATGGGCACTGAAGCTTTCTTT
>TRBJ2-5|-|-|TRBV13
CASSSPGETQYF
TGTGCCAGCAGCTCACCAGGGGAGACCCAGTACTTC
>TRBJ1-1|-|many|TRBV9
CASSVTGAGEAFF
TGTGCCAGCAGCGTAACTGGGGCAGGTGAAGCTTTCTTT
>TRBJ2-3|TRBD2|-|TRBV15
CATSRTTSDLSTDTQYF
TGTGCCACCAGCAGAACGACTAGCGACCTAAGCACAGATACGCAGTATTTT
>TRBJ2-5|TRBD1|-|TRBV7-9
CASSPWDRVTETETQYF
TGTGCCAGCAGCCCCTGGGACAGGGTGACCGAAACGGAGACCCAGTACTTC
>TRBJ1-1|TRBD1|once|TRBV29-1
CSGDRGGRTEAFF
TGCAGCGGGGACAGGGGAGGAAGAACTGAAGCTTTCTTT
>TRBJ1-6|-|-|TRBV4-2
CASSQDRLTNSPLHF
TGTGCCAGCAGCCAAGATCGACTGACGAATTCACCCCTCCACTTT
>TRBJ1-3|-|-|TRBV9
CASSAPGQGSGNTIYF
TGTGCCAGCAGCGCCCCAGGCCAGGGAAGTGGAAACACCATATATTTT
>TRBJ1-6|TRBD1|-|TRBV11-2
CASSYSGTEPNSPLHF
TGTGCCAGCAGTTACTCCGGGACAGAACCTAATTCACCCCTCCACTTT
>TRBJ1-2|-|-|TRBV24-1
CATSEAGVSYGYTF
TGTGCCACCAGTGAAGCAGGGGTAAGCTATGGCTACACCTTC
>TRBJ1-5|-|-|TRBV19
CASSIAGVDQPQHF
TGTGCCAGTAGTATAGCGGGGGTGGATCAGCCCCAGCATTTT
>TRBJ1-5|-|once|TRBV7-2
CASSPEPSQPQHF
TGTGCCAGCAGCCCCGAGCCGTCTCAGCCCCAGCATTTT
>TRBJ2-3|-|-|TRBV9
CASSVDRSTDTQYF
TGTGCCAGCAGCGTAGATCGGAGCACAGATACGCAGTATTTT
>TRBJ2-7|-|-|TRBV7-2
CASSLNRDYEQYF
TGTGCCAGCAGCCTAAACCGGGACTACGAGCAGTACTTC
>TRBJ1-4|TRBD1|-|TRBV7-2
CASSRDRQGGEKLFF
TGTGCCAGCAGCCGTGACCGACAGGGCGGTGAAAAACTGTTTTTT
>TRBJ2-7|TRBD1|-|TRBV5-1
CASSLGTGISYEQYF
TGCGCCAGCAGCTTGGGGACAGGGATCTCCTACGAGCAGTACTTC
>TRBJ1-5|TRBD1|-|TRBV19
CASRDRVANQPQHF
TGTGCCAGCAGAGACAGGGTTGCAAATCAGCCCCAGCATTTT
>TRBJ2-2|-|-|TRBV4-3
CASTPGNTGELFF
TGCGCCAGCACTCCCGGGAACACCGGGGAGCTGTTTTTT
>TRBJ1-2|-|-|TRBV9
CASSPKMAANYGYTF
TGTGCCAGCAGCCCGAAAATGGCCGCTAACTATGGCTACACCTTC
>TRBJ1-4|-|-|TRBV6-1
CASSDPGVYFGEKLFF
TGTGCCAGCAGTGATCCAGGGGTATATTTTGGTGAAAAACTGTTTTTT
>TRBJ2-5|TRBD2|-|TRBV5-8
CASSLGSTSGHQETQYF
TGTGCCAGCAGCTTGGGGTCCACTAGCGGTCATCAAGAGACCCAGTACTTC